This TCR beta chain originates from a study of neurological immune-mediated disorders. This clonotype is categorized as medium-sized. The length of the CDR3 is 14 residues. J lost 3 bases, V lost 5 bases, and 2 bases had no gene match. Germline CDR1 and CDR2: MNHEY and SMNVEV (reference sequence). TCRdb re-derived calls from the 5' RACE reads in MiXCR, one entry per CDR3 protein. The sample shows more than 15,000 distinct CDR3 sequences, approximately 11% of them seen only once. The sample taken for sequencing was CD8+ T cells from blood. The source of this sequence is a woman between 50 and 59 years old in good health. The rearrangement joins TRBV27 to TRBJ2-7; TRBD2 agrees at 12 bases. The CDR3 nucleotides read TGTGCCAGCAGTATGACTAGCGGGAGCTACGAGCAGTACTTC. This translates into CASSMTSGSYEQYF.